The rows below give T cell receptor beta chains drawn from one sample of a study of T-cell reconstitution after alpha-beta-depleted transplantation in children. MiXCR, run by TCRdb on the PCR reads, gives a single entry per CDR3 protein. The sample consists of about 140,000 distinct CDR3 sequences, about 9% of them appearing once. The input for sequencing was PBMCs, mostly from graft donor cells, taken 180 days after TCRalphabeta/CD19-depleted stem cell transplant. The receptors here all came from a female patient aged 2-9 years who had a stem cell transplant for congenital amegakaryocytic thrombocytopenia, so the T cells may come from the graft donor. The CDR3 runs from the conserved cysteine through the conserved F or W. A D gene is named only where the DNA matches it firmly. A clone size is listed for some rows: how often the clone was seen (once, few, many), or a class if it is expanded.

abundance	v_gene	j_gene	d_gene	CDR3aa	CDR3nt
-	TRBV20-1	TRBJ2-7	-	CSASRGRRDMTYEQYF	TGCAGTGCTAGCAGGGGCAGGAGGGACATGACCTACGAGCAGTACTTC
many	TRBV20-1	TRBJ2-3	-	CSASRITDTQYF	TGCAGTGCTAGTAGGATCACAGATACGCAGTATTTT
few	TRBV20-1	TRBJ2-7	-	CSARDRGAPRIHSYEQYF	TGCAGTGCTAGAGATCGGGGAGCGCCACGCATACACTCCTACGAGCAGTACTTC
many	TRBV7-2	TRBJ2-7	-	CASWPGDSQVYEQYF	TGTGCCAGCTGGCCGGGTGACAGCCAAGTGTACGAGCAGTACTTC
many	TRBV10-3	TRBJ2-6	-	CAISESWQPGNSGANVLTF	TGTGCCATCAGTGAGTCGTGGCAGCCTGGGAACTCTGGGGCCAACGTCCTGACTTTC
-	TRBV30	TRBJ1-4	-	CARQTRGSRTEKLFF	TGTGCCAGACAAACCCGGGGAAGCCGGACTGAAAAACTGTTTTTT
many	TRBV6-1	TRBJ2-3	-	CASSEQGGADTQYF	TGTGCCAGCAGTGAACAGGGCGGCGCAGATACGCAGTATTTT
many	TRBV4-2	TRBJ2-1	-	CASSQQGAYNEQFF	TGTGCCAGCAGCCAGCAAGGGGCCTACAATGAGCAGTTCTTC
many	TRBV29-1	TRBJ1-1	-	CSVRGAALKAFF	TGCAGCGTGCGGGGAGCCGCCTTGAAGGCTTTCTTT
many	TRBV27	TRBJ2-3	-	CASSSPLASTDTQYF	TGTGCCAGCAGTTCACCCCTAGCTTCCACAGATACGCAGTATTTT
few	TRBV4-1	TRBJ2-2	-	CASSQDPTPNTGELFF	TGCGCCAGCAGCCAAGATCCAACACCGAACACCGGGGAGCTGTTTTTT
few	TRBV19	TRBJ2-2	TRBD2	CASKELAGVKTGELFF	TGTGCCAGCAAGGAACTAGCGGGGGTAAAGACCGGGGAGCTGTTTTTT
-	TRBV7-8	TRBJ2-7	-	CASSLVGGTAYQQYF	TGTGCCAGCAGCTTAGTAGGGGGAACGGCCTACCAGCAGTACTTC
few	TRBV25-1	TRBJ2-2	-	CASSAKKLRDILRELFF	TGTGCCAGCAGTGCGAAAAAACTCCGGGACATCCTTCGGGAGCTGTTTTTT
few	TRBV29-1	TRBJ1-2	-	CSVEGSNGYTF	TGCAGCGTTGAAGGAAGTAATGGCTACACCTTC
many	TRBV29-1	TRBJ2-7	-	CSVEGDYTYEQYF	TGCAGCGTTGAGGGTGATTATACCTACGAGCAGTACTTC
-	TRBV20-1	TRBJ1-1	TRBD1	CSARDPGTGVTEAFF	TGCAGTGCTAGAGATCCTGGGACAGGGGTCACTGAAGCTTTCTTT
-	TRBV6-2/TRBV6-3	TRBJ2-1	TRBD1	CASSYSMGQVSSYNEQFF	TGTGCCAGCAGTTACTCGATGGGACAGGTTAGCTCCTACAATGAGCAGTTCTTC
many	TRBV7-2	TRBJ2-7	-	CASSLTSYEQYF	TGTGCCAGCAGCTTAACTTCATACGAGCAGTACTTC
many	TRBV5-1	TRBJ2-7	-	CASSLGTSLPYEQYF	TGCGCCAGCAGCTTGGGAACTAGCTTGCCCTACGAGCAGTACTTC
many	TRBV20-1	TRBJ2-1	-	CSASGQSPYNEQFF	TGCAGTGCTAGTGGCCAGTCACCCTACAATGAGCAGTTCTTC
few	TRBV3-1	TRBJ2-6	-	CASSQDWRGALTANVLTF	TGTGCCAGCAGCCAAGATTGGCGAGGGGCGCTTACGGCCAACGTCCTGACTTTC
many	TRBV20-1	TRBJ1-5	TRBD1	CSARQGVSNQPQHF	TGCAGTGCCAGACAGGGGGTGAGCAATCAGCCCCAGCATTTT
-	TRBV9	TRBJ1-5	-	CASSVGSLGQPQHF	TGTGCCAGCAGCGTAGGCAGCCTGGGTCAGCCCCAGCATTTT
many	TRBV5-1	TRBJ2-7	-	CASSFGLNEQYF	TGCGCCAGCAGCTTCGGCTTGAACGAGCAGTACTTC
many	TRBV28	TRBJ1-2	-	CASGTYGYTF	TGTGCCAGCGGAACCTATGGCTACACCTTC
many	TRBV15	TRBJ2-5	TRBD1	CATSRDTPGGEETQYF	TGTGCCACCAGCAGAGATACCCCAGGGGGAGAGGAGACCCAGTACTTC
many	TRBV12-3/TRBV12-4	TRBJ2-3	TRBD2	CASSLKRGENTDTQYF	TGTGCCAGCAGCCTAAAGCGGGGGGAAAACACAGATACGCAGTATTTT
many	TRBV4-1	TRBJ1-2	-	CASSQLVGPVYGYTF	TGCGCCAGCAGCCAGCTCGTGGGGCCAGTCTATGGCTACACCTTC
few	TRBV7-2	TRBJ1-2	-	CASSLGRGWSLVGYGYTF	TGTGCCAGCAGCTTAGGCAGGGGATGGTCGCTTGTGGGCTATGGCTACACCTTC
many	TRBV28	TRBJ1-2	TRBD1	CASSGDSPYGYTF	TGTGCCAGCAGTGGGGACAGCCCGTATGGCTACACCTTC
few	TRBV7-2	TRBJ2-5	-	CASSLMGTASVETQYF	TGTGCCAGCAGCTTAATGGGTACAGCGTCCGTGGAGACCCAGTACTTC
few	TRBV7-2	TRBJ1-2	-	CASSLAGPINYGYTF	TGTGCCAGCAGCTTAGCCGGCCCTATCAACTATGGCTACACCTTC
-	TRBV5-1	TRBJ2-7	-	CASTLQGISSSEQYF	TGCGCCAGCACCTTACAGGGTATCTCTAGTAGCGAGCAGTACTTC
many	TRBV5-5	TRBJ2-7	-	CASSLNLGVDYEQYF	TGTGCCAGCAGCTTGAACTTGGGGGTGGACTACGAGCAGTACTTC
many	TRBV28	TRBJ2-5	TRBD1	CASSRTGGEETQYF	TGTGCCAGCAGTCGGACAGGGGGCGAAGAGACCCAGTACTTC
-	TRBV19	TRBJ2-3	-	CASSIWGSDTQYF	TGTGCCAGTAGTATTTGGGGATCAGATACGCAGTATTTT
-	TRBV5-4	TRBJ2-5	TRBD2	CASSLESSGVETQYF	TGTGCCAGCAGCTTGGAGTCTAGCGGGGTCGAAACCCAGTACTTC
-	TRBV5-1	TRBJ1-2	-	CASSSSGTWIYGYTF	TGCGCCAGCAGCTCCTCCGGGACATGGATCTATGGCTACACCTTC
many	TRBV5-1	TRBJ1-4	-	CASSLNGPLNEKLFF	TGCGCCAGCAGCTTGAATGGCCCCCTTAATGAAAAACTGTTTTTT
-	TRBV28	TRBJ2-7	-	CASSTGSSYEQYF	TGTGCCAGCAGCACGGGGAGCTCCTACGAGCAGTACTTC
many	TRBV20-1	TRBJ2-1	TRBD2	CSARVRYPSSGNEQFF	TGCAGTGCTAGAGTCAGGTATCCGTCTAGCGGCAATGAGCAGTTCTTC
-	TRBV19	TRBJ2-1	TRBD2	CASSIQRGSYNEQFF	TGTGCCAGTAGTATTCAGCGGGGGTCCTACAATGAGCAGTTCTTC
many	TRBV28	TRBJ2-7	-	CASSLFGRGYEQYF	TGTGCCAGCAGTTTATTTGGCAGAGGATACGAGCAGTACTTC
many	TRBV28	TRBJ1-5	-	CASGGWINQPQHF	TGTGCCAGCGGCGGTTGGATCAATCAGCCCCAGCATTTT
many	TRBV20-1	TRBJ1-1	-	CSARDLPNTEAFF	TGCAGTGCTAGAGATCTCCCGAACACTGAAGCTTTCTTT
many	TRBV28	TRBJ2-5	-	CASTLMGGAGERETQYF	TGTGCCAGCACCCTTATGGGGGGGGCGGGAGAAAGGGAGACCCAGTACTTC
-	TRBV4-3	TRBJ2-3	-	CASSPGVAFLTDTQYF	TGCGCCAGCAGTCCCGGGGTAGCTTTTCTCACAGATACGCAGTATTTT
many	TRBV3-1	TRBJ2-2	TRBD2	CASSQGLAGGSNTGELFF	TGTGCCAGCAGCCAAGGACTAGCGGGGGGCTCGAACACCGGGGAGCTGTTTTTT
few	TRBV4-1	TRBJ1-1	-	CASSQSFGFTEAFF	TGCGCCAGCAGCCAGAGTTTCGGGTTCACTGAAGCTTTCTTT
few	TRBV27	TRBJ2-7	-	CASSPGHQSTTSYEQYF	TGTGCCAGCAGCCCGGGACACCAGTCAACCACCTCCTACGAGCAGTACTTC
many	TRBV3-1	TRBJ1-4	TRBD1	CASSQGDRIEKLFF	TGTGCCAGCAGCCAAGGGGACAGGATTGAAAAACTGTTTTTT
-	TRBV27	TRBJ1-6	-	CASSSGPHLALHF	TGTGCCAGCAGTTCCGGACCCCATCTGGCCCTCCACTTT
few	TRBV5-1	TRBJ2-3	-	CASSLSALTSDTQYF	TGCGCCAGCAGCTTGTCGGCATTAACTTCTGATACGCAGTATTTT
many	TRBV29-1	TRBJ1-1	TRBD1	CSADLQGMNTEAFF	TGCAGCGCTGACCTACAGGGGATGAACACTGAAGCTTTCTTT
-	TRBV4-1	TRBJ2-5	TRBD2	CASSPQEYGLAGAPGTQYF	TGCGCCAGCAGCCCACAGGAGTACGGACTAGCGGGAGCTCCCGGGACCCAGTACTTC
many	TRBV20-1	TRBJ2-1	TRBD1	CSASLTGGEQFF	TGCAGTGCTAGCCTGACAGGGGGCGAGCAGTTCTTC
many	TRBV7-9	TRBJ2-5	TRBD2	CASSELATQGETQYF	TGTGCCAGCAGCGAACTAGCGACTCAAGGGGAGACCCAGTACTTC